These 21 T cell receptor beta chains share one sample of origin, sequenced in a study of vaccination and CD4 T cells after COVID-19. Treatment in this sample: roughly ten-day PBMC culture with coronavirus spike peptide pools or control peptides (ViraFEST assay). Unexposed donor CD4+ T cells predated the COVID-19 pandemic, collected 2011-2018. Oncomine TCR Beta short-read sequencing was applied to DNA from cultured CD4+ T cells. From the PCR reads, TCRdb called clonotypes with MiXCR, one entry per CDR3 protein. The sample has about 7,200 distinct CDR3 sequences; over 40% are singletons. What these receptors recognize is not known. The material sequenced was CD4+ T cells from blood, cultured in vitro. All receptors derive from a human donor in good health.

V and J are TRBV5-6 and TRBJ1-1; D might be TRBD1 (6 bases). The germline V and J ends were trimmed by 4 bases and 6 bases, with 19 bases remaining between them. The CDR3 loop spans 15 amino acids. CDR1 and CDR2 (germline): SGHDT, YYEEEE. The CDR3 DNA is TGTGCCAGCAGCCCCCGGGGGCCGGGGGTTCCTGAAGCTTTCTTT. As protein: CASSPRGPGVPEAFF.

V and J are TRBV30 and TRBJ1-2; D not resolved. The CDR3 covers 13 residues. Germline V gene lookup returns CDR1 GTSNPN and CDR2 SVGIG (reference sequence). Trimming cost V 2 bases and J 2 bases, with 9 bases left between them. The CDR3 nucleotides are TGTGCCTGGAGTAGGCAGGAGAACTATGGCTACACCTTC. Translated, it gives CAWSRQENYGYTF.

This clonotype occurred once. The chain couples TRBV29-1 to TRBJ1-2; D perhaps matches TRBD1 (6 bases). The CDR3 has 12 amino acids. Germline CDR1 is SQVTM and CDR2 is ANQGSEA. V was cut by 0 bases and J by 4 bases, with 6 bases left in between. CDR3 DNA sequence: TGCAGCGTTGAAGAGGGGGCCTATGGCTACACCTTC. Its translation: CSVEEGAYGYTF.

This clonotype was observed a handful of times. The gene calls are TRBV15 and TRBJ2-1; tentatively, D is TRBD1 (6 bases). Deletions cut 0 bases from V and 10 bases from J, with 13 bases between. The germline gives CDR1 LNHNV, CDR2 YYDKDF (reference sequence). The CDR3 is 14 residues long. The CDR3 bases are TGTGCCACCAGCAGAGATTTAACCGGGACAGAGCAGTTCTTC. Its translation: CATSRDLTGTEQFF.

The gene calls are TRBV7-3 and TRBJ2-1, with 10 nucleotides matching TRBD2. CDR1 is SGHTA and CDR2 is FQGTGA in the germline V gene. The CDR3 is made up of 15 amino acids. V lost 5 bases, J lost 10 bases, and 11 bases stayed unmatched. The CDR3 region has the DNA TGTGCCAGCAGCATAGCGGGGGGAACAACAGCCGAGCAGTTCTTC. Translating gives CASSIAGGTTAEQFF.

CDR3 bases: TGTGCCAGCAGTTACCGGCGGGGGGGCGCAGATGAGCAGTTCTTC. This gives the protein CASSYRRGGADEQFF. The chain has TRBV6-5 and TRBJ2-1; 9 nucleotides match TRBD2. With V trimmed by 2 bases and J by 8 bases, 7 bases remained unmatched. This CDR3 contains 15 residues. Germline-derived CDR1 and CDR2 are MNHEY and SVGAGI.

This clonotype was counted only a few times. This chain links TRBV6-1 with TRBJ1-2; tentative D call: TRBD1 (5 bases). CDR1 is MNHNS, CDR2 SASEGT, per germline. V lost 5 bases to trimming and J lost 8 bases, with 15 bases between them. The CDR3 length is 13 residues. The CDR3 bases are TGTGCCAGCAGTAAAACCGACAGAGAGGGCTACACCTTC. This translates into CASSKTDREGYTF.

The genes are TRBV19 and TRBJ1-1; D unresolved. The V gene's germline CDR1 is LNHDA and CDR2 SQIVND (reference sequence). V gave up 7 bases and J gave up 0 bases, with 15 bases separating them. This CDR3 spans 15 amino acids. CDR3 in amino acids: CASTSVGYMNTEAFF. The CDR3 DNA sequence: TGTGCCAGTACCTCGGTAGGCTACATGAACACTGAAGCTTTCTTT.

This clonotype was seen a few times. The V gene is TRBV20-1, the J gene TRBJ2-5; TRBD2 might be the D (6 bases). V was shortened by 1 base and J by 2 bases, with 14 bases between the two germline ends. CDR3 length: 15 amino acids. The germline V gene encodes CDR1 DFQATT and CDR2 SNEGSKA (reference sequence). Written as DNA, the CDR3 is TGCAGTGCTAGAGGGACGGGACTCGGACAAGAGACCCAGTACTTC. Amino acids: CSARGTGLGQETQYF.

A few counts support this clonotype. V and J are TRBV12-3 or TRBV12-4 and TRBJ1-2; D uncertain. The CDR3 contains 11 residues. The V end lost 5 bases, the J end lost 4 bases, and 5 bases lay between the germline ends. CDR3 loop: CASSASYGYTF. The CDR3 DNA is TGTGCCAGCAGTGCAAGCTATGGCTACACCTTC.

This clonotype was seen a few times. The chain uses TRBV6-1 and TRBJ2-5; D call uncertain. The CDR3 is made up of 12 amino acids. Germline loops: CDR1 MNHNS, CDR2 SASEGT. Deletions cut 5 bases from V and 6 bases from J, with 10 bases between. The CDR3 DNA sequence: TGTGCCAGCAGTTGGCGTGGAAAGACCCAGTACTTC. Residues: CASSWRGKTQYF.

This rearrangement joins TRBV2 to TRBJ1-5, with D tentatively TRBD1 (6 bases). Germline CDR1 and CDR2: SNHLY and FYNNEI. The CDR3 is 16 amino acids. V was clipped by 7 bases and J by 4 bases, with 20 bases between them. CDR3 sequence reads: CASTVGLGGQNQPQHF. In nucleotides, the CDR3 is TGTGCCAGCACAGTGGGTTTGGGGGGGCAAAATCAGCCCCAGCATTTT. The full variable domain, with the rest looked up from reference TRBV2 and TRBJ1-5, is EPEVTQTPSHQVTQMGQEVILRCVPISNHLYFYWYRQILGQKVEFLVSFYNNEISEKSEIFDDQFSVERPDGSNFTLKIRSTKLEDSAMYFCASTVGLGGQNQPQHFGDGTRLSIL.

This clonotype was picked up a small number of times. J is TRBJ2-2 and V is TRBV20-1, with 8 bases fitting TRBD1. CDR1 is DFQATT and CDR2 is SNEGSKA in the germline V gene (reference sequence). V dropped 0 bases and J dropped 3; count of bases not matched to a gene: 3. This CDR3 comprises 15 residues. CDR3 loop: CSARDLTGDTGELFF. The CDR3 DNA reads as TGCAGTGCTAGAGATCTGACAGGGGACACCGGGGAGCTGTTTTTT.

The DNA for the CDR3 is TGCGCCAGCAGTCAGGGGTACACTGAAGCTTTCTTT. It yields the protein CASSQGYTEAFF. The rearrangement joins TRBV23-1 to TRBJ1-1; no definite D call. TRBV23-1 is an open reading frame, and its role is uncertain. The CDR3 length is 12 residues. Deletions cut 3 bases from V and 3 bases from J, with 5 bases between.

This sequence joins TRBV20-1 and TRBJ2-1; possible D gene TRBD2, 5 bases. V lost 6 bases and J 3 bases, leaving 15 bases between the germline ends. The CDR3 extends over 14 amino acids. From germline, CDR1 is DFQATT and CDR2 SNEGSKA (reference sequence). The CDR3: CSAPYSGIYNEQFF. CDR3 in DNA: TGCAGTGCGCCTTACTCGGGGATCTACAATGAGCAGTTCTTC.

CDR3 nucleotides: TGTGCCTGGATCCGAGGTGGACCCCTCCACTTT. It specifies CAWIRGGPLHF. V is TRBV30 and J is TRBJ1-6, with no clear D. This CDR3 has 11 residues. Trimming left V 4 bases short and J 12 bases short, with 10 bases between. Germline CDR1 reads GTSNPN; CDR2 reads SVGIG (reference sequence). The full variable domain, completed using reference TRBV30 and TRBJ1-6, is SQTIHQWPATLVQPVGSPLSLECTVEGTSNPNLYWYRQAAGRGLQLLFYSVGIGQISSEVPQNLSASRPQDRQFILSSKKLLLSDSGFYLCAWIRGGPLHFGNGTRLTVT.

This clonotype has only a few counts. The chain has TRBV19 and TRBJ1-2, with D perhaps TRBD1 (5 bases). The CDR3 is made up of 15 amino acids. Between the trimmed V and J ends, which lost 8 bases and 3 bases, there was a span of 19 bases. Per the germline V gene, CDR1 is LNHDA and CDR2 is SQIVND (reference sequence). In DNA, the CDR3 is TGTGCCAGTGGGGGACCCGGGACGGAGGACTATGGCTACACCTTC. Amino acids: CASGGPGTEDYGYTF.

For the CDR3, the DNA is TGTGCCAGCAGCCAAATGGGACTAGCCTTTCTGGGGGCCCAGTACTTC. Translated, it gives CASSQMGLAFLGAQYF. The chain uses TRBV7-9 and TRBJ2-5; TRBD2 agrees at 9 bases. CDR1 is SEHNR, CDR2 FQNEAQ, per germline (reference sequence). This CDR3 has 16 amino acids. The V and J ends lost 5 bases and 9 bases, in that order; junction bases with no gene match: 16.

The chain employs TRBV20-1 and TRBJ1-1, with 10 bases that match TRBD1. V dropped 3 bases and J dropped 5; count of bases not matched to a gene: 3. CDR1 is DFQATT and CDR2 is SNEGSKA in the germline V gene (reference sequence). The CDR3 length is 13 residues. The CDR3 nucleotides read TGCAGTGCTAGGGGGACAGGGGAGACTGAAGCTTTCTTT. It yields the protein CSARGTGETEAFF.

This clonotype was counted once. The CDR3 DNA reads TGTGCCAGCAGAGATTTTCGGGGAGGTGGCACTGAAGCTTTCTTT. Residues: CASRDFRGGGTEAFF. V usage is TRBV5-5 and J usage is TRBJ1-1; D gene unclear. Germline V gene data show CDR1 as SGHKS and CDR2 as YYEKEE (reference sequence). Between the trimmed V and J ends, which lost 5 bases and 4 bases, there was a span of 18 bases. The length of the CDR3 is 15 residues.

This clonotype occurred a few times. This chain connects TRBV7-9 to TRBJ1-1; the D is unclear. The V end was cut by 5 bases, the J end by 4 bases, with 17 bases between. Germline V gene sequence: CDR1 SEHNR, CDR2 FQNEAQ (reference sequence). This CDR3 has 15 residues. In DNA form, the CDR3 reads TGTGCCAGCAGCCCGCAAGGGAGCGATCGCACTGAAGCTTTCTTT. This codes for CASSPQGSDRTEAFF.